This T cell receptor beta chain emerged from a study of shared clonotypes between healthy human individuals. At the level of the study: Donors, aged 18 to 49, were a couple of women and a few men. Whole-study findings and limits: Rarefaction showed sorted-subset sequencing was incomplete despite large depth.

In germline, CDR1 is KGHSH, CDR2 LQKENI. The CDR3 is 14 amino acids. Trimming stripped 6 bases from V and 3 bases from J, with 14 bases between. The assay was immunoSEQ multiplex PCR, and TCRdb's table has in-frame clones only and misses some. The table shows some 2,400,000 clones, with approximately 94% occurring only once. To note about this clone: The antigen is undetermined.

Donors were healthy HIV-negative adults without recent acute infections or vaccinations. Division of CD4+ cells produced a CD45RA+ naive subset and a CD45RA-negative memory subset. The chain recombines TRBV18 with TRBJ1-2, with D maybe TRBD1 (5 bases). This TCR came from a man aged 18 to 30 in good health. The sequenced material came from naive CD4+ T cells sorted from blood. Subset: CD45RA+ positively selected. This chain's CDR3 is CASSPPGDYYGYTF. The CDR3 coding sequence is TGTGCCAGCTCTCCCCCGGGGGACTACTATGGCTACACCTTC. The full variable domain, in which reference TRBV18 and TRBJ1-2 provide the parts outside the CDR3, is NAGVMQNPRHLVRRRGQEARLRCSPMKGHSHVYWYRQLPEEGLKFMVYLQKENIIDESGMPKERFSAEFPKEGPSILRIQQVVRGDSAAYFCASSPPGDYYGYTFGSGTRLTVV.